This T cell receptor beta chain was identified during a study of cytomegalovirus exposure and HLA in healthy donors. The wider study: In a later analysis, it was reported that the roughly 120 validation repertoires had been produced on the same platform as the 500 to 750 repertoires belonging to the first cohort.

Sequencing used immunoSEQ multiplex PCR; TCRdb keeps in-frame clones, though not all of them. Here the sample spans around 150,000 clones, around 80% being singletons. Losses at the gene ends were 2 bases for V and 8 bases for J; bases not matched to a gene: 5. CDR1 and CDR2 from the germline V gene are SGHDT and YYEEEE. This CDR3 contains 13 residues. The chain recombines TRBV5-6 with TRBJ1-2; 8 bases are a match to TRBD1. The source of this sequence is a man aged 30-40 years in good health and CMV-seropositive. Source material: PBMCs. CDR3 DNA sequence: TGTGCCAGCAGCTTCCGACAGGGGTGGGGCTACACCTTC. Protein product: CASSFRQGWGYTF.